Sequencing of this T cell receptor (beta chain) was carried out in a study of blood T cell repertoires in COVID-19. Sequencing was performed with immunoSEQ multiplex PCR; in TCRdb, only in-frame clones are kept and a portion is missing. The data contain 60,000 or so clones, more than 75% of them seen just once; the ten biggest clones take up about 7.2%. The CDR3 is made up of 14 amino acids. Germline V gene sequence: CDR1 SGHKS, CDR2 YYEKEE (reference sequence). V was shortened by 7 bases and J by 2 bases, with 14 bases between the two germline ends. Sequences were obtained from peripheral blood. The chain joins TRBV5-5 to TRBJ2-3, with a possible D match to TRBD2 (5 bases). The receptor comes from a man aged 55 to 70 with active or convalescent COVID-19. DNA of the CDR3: TGTGCCAGCGCCGGGATGCGGTACACAGATACGCAGTATTTT. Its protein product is CASAGMRYTDTQYF.